This TCR beta chain is drawn from a study of early T cells in non-severe SARS-CoV-2 infection. TCRdb re-analysed the 5' RACE reads in MiXCR, keeping a single row per CDR3 protein. The sample includes roughly 56,000 distinct CDR3 sequences, roughly a tenth of them seen just once. The germline V gene encodes CDR1 MNHNS and CDR2 SASEGT. V lost 5 bases and J lost 4, with 20 bases in between. The CDR3 loop spans 16 amino acids. This clonotype has a handful of counts. The sample comprised whole blood. The TCR originated in an adult who was a healthcare worker with PCR-confirmed SARS-CoV-2 infection or an uninfected control (not recorded which). The chain joins TRBV6-1 to TRBJ1-2; possible D gene TRBD1, 5 bases. DNA of the CDR3: TGTGCCAGCAGTTTTCCGGGACTGGAGCATTTCTATGGCTACACCTTC. Protein sequence: CASSFPGLEHFYGYTF.